The clone carrying this T cell receptor (beta chain) was detected once. This entry is derived from a study of cytomegalovirus exposure and HLA in healthy donors. Study information: Out of approximately 400 genotyped donors, about 76% belonged to the Caucasian-associated ancestry cluster.

V dropped 5 bases and J dropped 6; count of bases not matched to a gene: 11. CDR1 is SGHTA, CDR2 FQGTGA, per germline. This CDR3 has 17 amino acids. The PCR employed 60 Vbeta primers together with 13 Jbeta primers. The data were produced by immunoSEQ multiplex PCR, yet TCRdb's version contains in-frame clones alone and is incomplete. This table holds roughly 300,000 clones, roughly 85% found once. This chain links TRBV7-3 with TRBJ2-1; TRBD2 matches at 12 bases. This TCR derives from a man aged 40-49 years in good health and CMV-seropositive. The sequencing sample was made of PBMCs. CDR3 amino acids: CASSSQTLAGGGNEQFF. CDR3 nucleotides: TGTGCCAGCAGCAGCCAAACCCTAGCGGGAGGGGGCAATGAGCAGTTCTTC.